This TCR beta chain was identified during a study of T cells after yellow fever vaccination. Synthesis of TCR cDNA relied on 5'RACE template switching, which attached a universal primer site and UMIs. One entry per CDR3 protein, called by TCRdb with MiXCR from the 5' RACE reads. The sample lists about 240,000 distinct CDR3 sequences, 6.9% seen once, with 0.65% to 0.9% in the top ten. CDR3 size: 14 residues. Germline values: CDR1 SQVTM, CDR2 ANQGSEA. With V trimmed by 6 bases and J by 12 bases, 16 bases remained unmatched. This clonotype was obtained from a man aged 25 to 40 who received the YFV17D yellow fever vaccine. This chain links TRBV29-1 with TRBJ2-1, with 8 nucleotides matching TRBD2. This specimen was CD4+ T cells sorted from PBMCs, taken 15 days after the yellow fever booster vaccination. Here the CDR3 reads CSVNKPTSGLGQFF. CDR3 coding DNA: TGCAGCGTCAACAAACCCACTAGCGGCCTGGGGCAGTTCTTC.